A single sample gave rise to the 31 T cell receptor beta chains below, sequenced in a study of blood T cells in healthy people across ages. Through a sample-barcoded 5' primer and a J-beta primer mix, a second PCR was run for roughly 6 to 12 cycles. TCRdb re-called the 5' RACE reads through MiXCR, storing one row per CDR3 protein. The sample lists about 1.7 million distinct CDR3 sequences; roughly 28% were seen once. Sequences were obtained from blood. These receptors came from a woman in her twenties or thirties in good health.

This clonotype was seen a handful of times. The chain carries TRBV10-1 and TRBJ2-7, with 9 bases matching TRBD2. The junction had 6 bases not matched to a gene; V was cut back by 4 bases and J by 2 bases. Germline CDR1 WNHNN, CDR2 SYGVQD (reference sequence). The CDR3 is made up of 15 amino acids. CDR3 DNA sequence: TGCGCCAGCAGTGGAAAAATAGCGGGAGCCTACGAGCAGTACTTC. Translation gives CASSGKIAGAYEQYF.

This clonotype was found a few times. The chain joins TRBV20-1 to TRBJ2-1; 9 bases map to TRBD2. CDR1 and CDR2 (germline): DFQATT, SNEGSKA (reference sequence). With V trimmed by 5 bases and J by 1 base, 9 bases remained unmatched. There are 16 residues in the CDR3. In DNA, the CDR3 is TGCAGTGCTGCATCCCAGACTAGCGGTTCCTACAATGAGCAGTTCTTC. It translates to CSAASQTSGSYNEQFF.

CDR3 DNA sequence: TGTGCCAGCAGTGCCGGGACTAGCGGGGGGATCACAGATACGCAGTATTTT. Translated, it gives CASSAGTSGGITDTQYF. The genes are TRBV27 and TRBJ2-3, with TRBD2 matching 15 bases. Germline CDR1 MNHEY, CDR2 SMNVEV (reference sequence). This CDR3 region has 17 residues. After removal of 5 bases from V and 2 bases from J, the junction contained 5 bases not matched to a gene.

This clonotype was seen many times. The chain employs TRBV12-3 or TRBV12-4 and TRBJ2-1; D not resolved. The CDR3 is made up of 12 amino acids. V was pared by 6 bases and J by 6 bases, with 9 bases between. As DNA, the CDR3 is TGTGCCAGCAGCCCTCCCTCCAATGAGCAGTTCTTC. Protein: CASSPPSNEQFF.

Note on this clonotype: An end of the junction differs from the germline gene, which may be a read error. Here the CDR3 reads CVSSPQEAKNIQYF. Here the CDR3 DNA reads TGTGTCAGCAGTCCCCAGGAAGCCAAAAACATTCAGTACTTC. The chain links TRBV28 to TRBJ2-4; D is unresolved. The CDR3 consists of 14 residues. Germline V CDR1 and CDR2: MDHEN, SYDVKM.

This rearrangement joins TRBV6-1 to TRBJ1-3; D ambiguous. Looked up from germline, CDR1 is MNHNS and CDR2 is SASEGT. The CDR3 runs to 15 residues. V lost 7 bases and J lost 0, with 13 bases in between. The DNA of the CDR3 is TGTGCCAGCATGCGAGACACTCACTCTGGAAACACCATATATTTT. This codes for CASMRDTHSGNTIYF.

This clonotype was seen many times. CDR3 coding DNA: TGTGCCAGCAGCGTAATAACCGCCGGTGGCTACACCTTC. Translating it yields CASSVITAGGYTF. The J gene is TRBJ1-2, the V gene TRBV9; D unclear. The V gene's germline CDR1 is SGDLS and CDR2 YYNGEE. The CDR3 runs 13 residues. Between the trimmed V and J ends, which lost 1 base and 7 bases, there was a span of 11 bases.

The table lists this clonotype with a count of one. This chain uses TRBV7-8 with TRBJ1-3; D gene unclear. The CDR3 length is 14 residues. The V and J ends lost 2 bases and 3 bases respectively, with 8 bases between them. Germline CDR1 reads SGHVS; CDR2 reads FQNEAQ. The CDR3 region has the DNA TGTGCCAGCAGCTTATCGGACGGTGGAAACACCATATATTTT. Translating it yields CASSLSDGGNTIYF. Full variable domain (outside the CDR3, taken from reference TRBV7-8 and TRBJ1-3): GAGVSQSPRYKVAKRGQDVALRCDPISGHVSLFWYQQALGQGPEFLTYFQNEAQLDKSGLPSDRFFAERPEGSVSTLKIQRTQQEDSAVYLCASSLSDGGNTIYFGEGSWLTVV.

This clonotype was seen more than once but under ten times. CDR3 region: CAWRGTGRTQYF. The CDR3 nucleotides are TGTGCCTGGAGGGGGACAGGGAGGACCCAGTACTTC. This chain uses TRBV30 with TRBJ2-5, with TRBD1 identical over 9 bases. V lost 3 bases to trimming and J lost 7 bases; unmatched junction nucleotides: 3. Germline CDR1 GTSNPN, CDR2 SVGIG (reference sequence). This CDR3 contains 12 residues.

There are a few counts of this clonotype. V gene TRBV20-1 combines with J gene TRBJ1-1, with D possibly being TRBD1 (6 bases). This CDR3 is built from 16 residues. Germline V gives CDR1 DFQATT, CDR2 SNEGSKA (reference sequence). V shed 3 bases and J shed 2 bases, with 19 bases lying between them. The CDR3 sequence: CSARGEGGRANTEAFF. In nucleotides, the CDR3 is TGCAGTGCTAGGGGGGAGGGGGGCAGGGCCAACACTGAAGCTTTCTTT.

The chain has TRBV6-5 and TRBJ1-1; D remains ambiguous. The germline V gene encodes CDR1 MNHEY and CDR2 SVGAGI. The CDR3 runs 15 residues. V shed 2 bases and J shed 3 bases, with 13 bases lying between them. DNA for the CDR3: TGTGCCAGCAGTTACCTTCGGGGAGGCCACACTGAAGCTTTCTTT. Protein: CASSYLRGGHTEAFF.

In DNA form, the CDR3 reads TGCAGCGTTCCCGGGGGGACAGGAGCCTACAATGAGCAGTTCTTC. Translated, it gives CSVPGGTGAYNEQFF. This chain connects TRBV29-1 to TRBJ2-1, with TRBD1 as a possible D gene (8 bases). Deletions cut 5 bases from V and 2 bases from J, with 16 bases between. This CDR3 comprises 15 residues. Germline CDR1 reads SQVTM; CDR2 reads ANQGSEA.

Details on this clonotype: A much bigger clone sits one base away, suggesting this may be a read error. The chain recombines TRBV7-2 with TRBJ2-7; no firm D call. CDR3 size: 13 residues. Germline loops: CDR1 SGHTA, CDR2 FQGNSA. This CDR3 is CAGSLDGWYEQYF. The CDR3, as DNA: TGTGCCGGCAGCTTAGATGGGTGGTACGAGCAGTACTTC.

This clonotype showed up just a few times. This chain uses TRBV10-3 with TRBJ2-7; 11 nucleotides align to TRBD1. Germline CDR1 reads ENHRY; CDR2 reads SYGVKD. This CDR3 has 14 amino acids. V trimming: 2 bases; J trimming: 5 bases; junction bases outside the gene matches: 2. CDR3 sequence (DNA): TGTGCCATCAGTGAGAGGACAGGGGGCGACGAGCAGTACTTC. Its protein is CAISERTGGDEQYF.

This chain joins TRBV12-5 and TRBJ2-1, with TRBD2 matching over 7 bases. The V and J ends lost 7 bases and 15 bases, in that order; junction bases with no gene match: 9. The CDR3 consists of 11 residues. Germline V CDR1 and CDR2: LGHNT, FRNRAP. In DNA, the CDR3 is TGTGCTAGTGTTCTAGCGGCCAGTCCGTTCTTC. Translated: CASVLAASPFF.

V usage is TRBV5-1 and J usage is TRBJ1-2; 8 bases fit TRBD1. The germline V gene has CDR1 SGHRS and CDR2 YFSETQ. The CDR3 has 14 amino acids. The trim removed 4 bases at V and 5 bases at J, leaving 7 bases unmatched. DNA for the CDR3: TGCGCCAGCAGCCCGGACAGGGCTAGGTATGGCTACACCTTC. As protein: CASSPDRARYGYTF. The whole variable domain, remainder taken from reference TRBV5-1 and TRBJ1-2, is KAGVTQTPRYLIKTRGQQVTLSCSPISGHRSVSWYQQTPGQGLQFLFEYFSETQRNKGNFPGRFSGRQFSNSRSEMNVSTLELGDSALYLCASSPDRARYGYTFGSGTRLTVV.

The rearrangement joins TRBV21-1 to TRBJ1-2. TRBV21-1 corresponds to a pseudogene. This CDR3 contains 13 residues. The CDR3 loop reads CASSNAGGSGYTF. As DNA, the CDR3 is TGTGCCAGCAGTAACGCGGGAGGATCTGGCTACACCTTC.

The table lists this clonotype with a count of one. Germline and junction disagree at one end, which may indicate a read error. This chain uses TRBV25-1 with TRBJ2-1; 9 bases fit TRBD1. CDR1 is MGHDK, CDR2 SYGVNS, per germline. The CDR3 has 14 residues. In nucleotides, the CDR3 is TGTGCCGGCAGCGGGACAGGGCCCTACAATGAGCAGTTCTTC. It translates to CAGSGTGPYNEQFF.

This clonotype was observed at least ten times. The chain has TRBV12-3 or TRBV12-4 and TRBJ2-7; TRBD1 is a possible D gene (6 bases). There are 14 residues in the CDR3. V was clipped by 5 bases and J by 3 bases, with 14 bases between them. The CDR3, as DNA: TGTGCCAGCAGTCCAGCAGGGACACGCTACGAGCAGTACTTC. It yields the protein CASSPAGTRYEQYF.

The chain links TRBV6-6 to TRBJ2-1; D may be TRBD2 (6 bases). Germline V gene sequence: CDR1 MNHNY, CDR2 SVGAGI (reference sequence). The CDR3 contains 15 residues. The germline V and J ends were trimmed by 5 bases and 9 bases, with 20 bases remaining between them. The CDR3 loop is CASSTGLGGGREQFF. The CDR3 bases are TGTGCCAGCAGTACGGGGCTTGGGGGAGGACGTGAGCAGTTCTTC.

This clonotype was seen repeatedly, ten times or more. The chain uses TRBV7-2 and TRBJ2-7; D gene unclear. V was shortened by 1 base and J by 3 bases, with 13 bases between the two germline ends. From germline, CDR1 is SGHTA and CDR2 FQGNSA. The CDR3 runs 15 residues. The DNA for the CDR3 is TGTGCCAGCAGCTTAGACGGCGGTAGGGTCTACGAGCAGTACTTC. Its translation: CASSLDGGRVYEQYF.

The chain employs TRBV4-1 and TRBJ2-7; 10 positions match TRBD1. The V gene end was trimmed by 1 base and the J gene end by 4 bases; junction bases not matched to a gene: 13. The germline gives CDR1 MGHRA, CDR2 YSYEKL. The CDR3 consists of 18 residues. The CDR3 DNA reads as TGCGCCAGCAGCCAAGGATCCCACCGGGACAGGGGAAGGTACGAGCAGTACTTC. Translated, it gives CASSQGSHRDRGRYEQYF.

The chain recombines TRBV3-1 with TRBJ2-7; TRBD2 matches at 7 bases. CDR1 is LGHDT, CDR2 YNNKEL, per germline (reference sequence). The CDR3 runs to 15 residues. The J segment lost 4 bases and the V segment lost 1 base, leaving 7 bases of the junction unmatched. CDR3 region: CASSQGLADLYEQYF. The CDR3 nucleotides are TGTGCCAGCAGCCAAGGGCTAGCGGACCTTTACGAGCAGTACTTC.

The V and J genes are TRBV5-1 and TRBJ1-2, with D unresolved. The CDR3 spans 14 residues. V was trimmed by 4 bases and J by 3 bases, leaving 13 bases between them. Germline V gene lookup returns CDR1 SGHRS and CDR2 YFSETQ. The CDR3 protein is CASSGSLGDYGYTF. The CDR3 nucleotides are TGCGCCAGCAGCGGTAGTTTGGGAGACTATGGCTACACCTTC.

CDR3 region: CASSYVRAVQETQYF. CDR3 sequence (DNA): TGTGCCAGCAGTTACGTTCGGGCAGTTCAAGAGACCCAGTACTTC. The J gene is TRBJ2-5, the V gene TRBV6-6; D unclear. CDR3 length: 15 residues. Trimming pared 2 bases from V and 2 bases from J, leaving 12 bases between. Germline-derived CDR1 and CDR2 are MNHNY and SVGAGI (reference sequence).

The table lists this clonotype with a few counts. The rearrangement links TRBV5-1 to TRBJ2-1; 7 bases match TRBD1. With 4 bases clipped from V and 13 bases from J, the junction kept 8 bases outside the gene matches. Germline loops: CDR1 SGHRS, CDR2 YFSETQ. CDR3 size: 12 residues. The CDR3 loop is CASSLGGDSQFF. The CDR3 DNA reads as TGCGCCAGCAGCCTGGGTGGGGACAGTCAGTTCTTC.

By share of the sample, this clonotype is medium-sized. This chain uses TRBV20-1 with TRBJ2-1; 10 bases align to TRBD1. V shed 6 bases, J shed 8 bases, and the junction held 13 bases outside the gene matches. This CDR3 is 15 amino acids long. Germline CDR1 and CDR2: DFQATT and SNEGSKA (reference sequence). The CDR3 spells CSAVDSDRGIDEQFF. DNA of the CDR3: TGCAGTGCCGTAGATTCGGACAGGGGGATCGATGAGCAGTTCTTC.

The rearrangement joins TRBV5-5 to TRBJ2-3; D not resolved. The CDR3 is 17 residues long. The V end lost 3 bases, the J end lost 0 bases, and 17 bases lay between the germline ends. The V gene's germline CDR1 is SGHKS and CDR2 YYEKEE (reference sequence). CDR3 region: CASSSRAAQTSTDTQYF. The CDR3 DNA reads TGTGCCAGCAGCTCCCGCGCAGCACAGACTAGCACAGATACGCAGTATTTT.

This clonotype was counted a few times. J is TRBJ2-3 and V is TRBV4-1; a weak D match, TRBD1 (5 bases). CDR1 and CDR2 (germline): MGHRA, YSYEKL. The CDR3 length is 16 residues. Deletions cut 1 base from V and 4 bases from J, with 15 bases between. The CDR3 loop is CASSQGGRIGPDTQYF. For the CDR3, the DNA is TGCGCCAGCAGCCAAGGGGGCCGTATCGGGCCAGATACGCAGTATTTT.

The CDR3 nucleotides read TGTGCCAGCAGAACCTCGTTAGGCTACACCTTC. It codes for CASRTSLGYTF. The chain is built from TRBV28 and TRBJ1-2; D is ambiguous. The V gene lost 6 bases and the J gene lost 8 bases, with 10 bases spanning the gap. Germline V gene sequence: CDR1 MDHEN, CDR2 SYDVKM. The CDR3 has 11 amino acids.

The table lists this clonotype with a few counts. The V gene is TRBV5-1, the J gene TRBJ2-1; 10 nucleotides align to TRBD2. The CDR3 is 16 residues long. The germline V gene has CDR1 SGHRS and CDR2 YFSETQ. V lost 2 bases and J lost 3; bases outside the gene matches: 5. The CDR3 protein is CASSLEGTSDYNEQFF. The CDR3 nucleotides are TGCGCCAGCAGCTTAGAAGGGACTAGCGACTACAATGAGCAGTTCTTC.